This is a list of T cell receptor beta chains from one sample in a study of T cell responses to AZD1222 COVID-19 vaccine. Sequenced by immunoSEQ multiplex PCR; TCRdb stores in-frame clones only, minus some. The top ten hold roughly 0.6% of the sample, which has fewer than 300,000 clones, 85% to 95% seen once. The sample was peripheral blood, taken on day 0 of AZD1222 vaccination. These receptors were taken from an adult in good health. The CDR3 runs from the conserved cysteine through the conserved F or W. The order of the fields is V gene, clone size, J gene, D gene, CDR3 DNA, CDR3 protein. A D gene is named only where the DNA matches it firmly. Size is omitted from some rows. Given values are once, few, many or a class for expanded clones.

v_gene: TRBV7-8
abundance: -
j_gene: TRBJ2-7
d_gene: -
CDR3nt: TGTGCCAGCAGCCGTAATGCCGGGGCCTACGAGCAGTACTTC
CDR3aa: CASSRNAGAYEQYF

v_gene: TRBV27
abundance: few
j_gene: TRBJ1-6
d_gene: TRBD1
CDR3nt: TGTGCCAGCAGTTTACTCCGACAGGGGAATTCACCCCTCCACTTT
CDR3aa: CASSLLRQGNSPLHF

v_gene: TRBV11-2
abundance: -
j_gene: TRBJ1-6
d_gene: -
CDR3nt: TGTGCCAGCAGCTTAGGGGCGACAGCCAATTCACCCCTCCACTTT
CDR3aa: CASSLGATANSPLHF

v_gene: TRBV24-1
abundance: -
j_gene: TRBJ2-1
d_gene: TRBD1
CDR3nt: TGTGCCACCAGTGAGACCGGGACAGGGAACAATGAGCAGTTCTTC
CDR3aa: CATSETGTGNNEQFF

v_gene: TRBV7-3
abundance: -
j_gene: TRBJ1-3
d_gene: TRBD1
CDR3nt: TGTGCCAGCAGCTACCGGACAGGGCCCTCTGGAAACACCATATATTTT
CDR3aa: CASSYRTGPSGNTIYF

v_gene: TRBV5-4
abundance: once
j_gene: TRBJ2-3
d_gene: TRBD2
CDR3nt: TGTGCCAGCAGCTCTAGCGGGGGGGGCGTCACAGATACGCAGTATTTT
CDR3aa: CASSSSGGGVTDTQYF

v_gene: TRBV25-1
abundance: -
j_gene: TRBJ2-7
d_gene: -
CDR3nt: TGTGCCAGCAGTGACCCTTCCCAGCAGTACTTC
CDR3aa: CASSDPSQQYF

v_gene: TRBV28
abundance: -
j_gene: TRBJ1-2
d_gene: TRBD1
CDR3nt: TGTGCCGCTCGACAGGGAGACTATGGCTACACCTTC
CDR3aa: CAARQGDYGYTF

v_gene: TRBV9
abundance: -
j_gene: TRBJ2-7
d_gene: -
CDR3nt: TGTGCCAGCAGCGTCGGGGGGCCCTTTACGGGACTATACGAGCAGTACTTC
CDR3aa: CASSVGGPFTGLYEQYF

v_gene: TRBV14
abundance: -
j_gene: TRBJ2-3
d_gene: -
CDR3nt: TGTGCCAGCAGCCAAGTACGGAGAACGATGGCAGATACGCAGTATTTT
CDR3aa: CASSQVRRTMADTQYF

v_gene: TRBV12-3/TRBV12-4
abundance: -
j_gene: TRBJ1-1
d_gene: TRBD1
CDR3nt: TGTGCCAGCAGGCCCGGGACAGGTGAAGCTTTCTTT
CDR3aa: CASRPGTGEAFF

v_gene: TRBV24-1
abundance: -
j_gene: TRBJ2-6
d_gene: -
CDR3nt: TGTGCCACCAGTGATTGGGGGGACACTGCTGGGGCCAACGTCCTGACTTTC
CDR3aa: CATSDWGDTAGANVLTF

v_gene: TRBV6-4
abundance: -
j_gene: TRBJ1-5
d_gene: -
CDR3nt: TGTGCCAGCAGCCCGACCCATAGTGTTCAGCCCCAGCATTTT
CDR3aa: CASSPTHSVQPQHF

v_gene: TRBV5-1
abundance: -
j_gene: TRBJ2-6
d_gene: -
CDR3nt: TGCGCCAGCAGCCCGCTTTCCTCTGGGGCCAACGTCCTGACTTTC
CDR3aa: CASSPLSSGANVLTF

v_gene: TRBV2
abundance: -
j_gene: TRBJ2-1
d_gene: -
CDR3nt: TGTGCCAGCAGAGCCCGGACTACCTCCTACAATGAGCAGTTCTTC
CDR3aa: CASRARTTSYNEQFF

v_gene: TRBV6-6
abundance: -
j_gene: TRBJ2-3
d_gene: TRBD2
CDR3nt: TGTGCCAGCAGCATCAGCGGGGCCCTGACAGATACGCAGTATTTT
CDR3aa: CASSISGALTDTQYF

v_gene: TRBV5-1
abundance: -
j_gene: TRBJ1-1
d_gene: TRBD1
CDR3nt: TGCGCCAGCAGCTTGGTGGGGACAGGGACCACTGAAGCTTTCTTT
CDR3aa: CASSLVGTGTTEAFF

v_gene: TRBV27
abundance: -
j_gene: TRBJ2-1
d_gene: -
CDR3nt: TGTGCCAGCAGTCGCCGTCGAGGGTTCGGTGAGCAGTTCTTC
CDR3aa: CASSRRRGFGEQFF

v_gene: TRBV5-5
abundance: -
j_gene: TRBJ1-3
d_gene: -
CDR3nt: TGTGCCAGCAGCTTGAGTAGGGCCTCTGGAAACACCATATATTTT
CDR3aa: CASSLSRASGNTIYF

v_gene: TRBV6-5
abundance: medium-sized
j_gene: TRBJ1-3
d_gene: -
CDR3nt: TGTGCCTGCAGCCGGGGCTCTGGAAACACCATATATTTT
CDR3aa: CACSRGSGNTIYF

v_gene: TRBV6-5
abundance: -
j_gene: TRBJ2-7
d_gene: TRBD2
CDR3nt: TGTGCCAGCAGGGGAGCGGGGGGGGACTACGAGCAGTACTTC
CDR3aa: CASRGAGGDYEQYF

v_gene: TRBV6-5
abundance: once
j_gene: TRBJ2-7
d_gene: -
CDR3nt: TGTGCCAGCGGACAGTCCTACGAGCAGTACTTC
CDR3aa: CASGQSYEQYF

v_gene: TRBV5-6
abundance: -
j_gene: TRBJ2-2
d_gene: -
CDR3nt: TGTGCCAGCAGCTTGGTGGGTTCAGGGGTCGAGGACACCGGGGAGCTGTTTTTT
CDR3aa: CASSLVGSGVEDTGELFF

v_gene: TRBV5-4
abundance: -
j_gene: TRBJ2-7
d_gene: TRBD2
CDR3nt: TGTGCCAGCAGCTTGTGGGCTAGCGGGGATTCCTACGAGCAGTACTTC
CDR3aa: CASSLWASGDSYEQYF

v_gene: TRBV18
abundance: -
j_gene: TRBJ2-1
d_gene: -
CDR3nt: TGTGCCAGCTCACCACTAAGGGGTGAGCAGTTCTTC
CDR3aa: CASSPLRGEQFF

v_gene: TRBV7-3
abundance: -
j_gene: TRBJ1-5
d_gene: -
CDR3nt: TGTGCCAGCAGCTTGGGGGAGGGTCAGCCCCAGCATTTT
CDR3aa: CASSLGEGQPQHF